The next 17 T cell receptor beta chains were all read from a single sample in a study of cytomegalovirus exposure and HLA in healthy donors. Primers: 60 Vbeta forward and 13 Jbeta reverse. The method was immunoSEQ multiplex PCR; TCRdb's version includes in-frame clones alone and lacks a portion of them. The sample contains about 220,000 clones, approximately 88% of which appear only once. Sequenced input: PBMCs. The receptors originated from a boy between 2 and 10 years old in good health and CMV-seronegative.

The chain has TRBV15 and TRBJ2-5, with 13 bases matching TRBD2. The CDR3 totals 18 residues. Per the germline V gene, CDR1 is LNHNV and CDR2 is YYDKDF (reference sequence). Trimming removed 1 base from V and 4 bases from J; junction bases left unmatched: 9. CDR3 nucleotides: TGTGCCACCAGCAGAGCCCGACTAGCGGGAGGACTAGGAGAGACCCAGTACTTC. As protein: CATSRARLAGGLGETQYF.

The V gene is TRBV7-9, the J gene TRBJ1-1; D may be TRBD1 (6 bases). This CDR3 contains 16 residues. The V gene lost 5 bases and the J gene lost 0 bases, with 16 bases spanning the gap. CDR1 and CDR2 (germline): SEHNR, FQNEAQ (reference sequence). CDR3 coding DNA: TGTGCCAGCAGCCCCCCGACGGACAGAATGAACACTGAAGCTTTCTTT. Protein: CASSPPTDRMNTEAFF.

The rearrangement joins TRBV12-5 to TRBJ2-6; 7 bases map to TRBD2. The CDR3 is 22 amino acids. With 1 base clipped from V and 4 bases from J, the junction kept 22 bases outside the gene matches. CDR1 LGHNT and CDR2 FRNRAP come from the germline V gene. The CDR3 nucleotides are TGTGCTAGTGGTTTGGGGGAGGGGTGGTTGGCCGGTTCTGGGTACGGGGCCAACGTCCTGACTTTC. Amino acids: CASGLGEGWLAGSGYGANVLTF.

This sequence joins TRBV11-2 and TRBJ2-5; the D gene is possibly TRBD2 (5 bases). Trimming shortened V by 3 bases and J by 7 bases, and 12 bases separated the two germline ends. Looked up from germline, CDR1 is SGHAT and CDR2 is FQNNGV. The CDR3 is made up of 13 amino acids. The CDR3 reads CASSFGLDGTQYF. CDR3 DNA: TGTGCCAGCAGCTTTGGACTGGACGGGACCCAGTACTTC.

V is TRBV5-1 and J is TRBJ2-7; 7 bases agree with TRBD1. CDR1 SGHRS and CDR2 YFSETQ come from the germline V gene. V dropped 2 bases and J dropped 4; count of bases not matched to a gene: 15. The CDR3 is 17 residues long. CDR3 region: CASSFTVTGTEKYEQYF. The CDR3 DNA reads TGCGCCAGCAGCTTCACCGTGACCGGGACAGAGAAGTACGAGCAGTACTTC.

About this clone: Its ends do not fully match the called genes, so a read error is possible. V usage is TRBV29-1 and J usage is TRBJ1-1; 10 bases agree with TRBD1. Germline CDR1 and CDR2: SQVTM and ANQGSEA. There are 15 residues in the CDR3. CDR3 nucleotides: TGCAGCGTAGAAGGCGGGACAGGGGAGAACACTGAAGCTTTCTTT. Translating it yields CSVEGGTGENTEAFF.

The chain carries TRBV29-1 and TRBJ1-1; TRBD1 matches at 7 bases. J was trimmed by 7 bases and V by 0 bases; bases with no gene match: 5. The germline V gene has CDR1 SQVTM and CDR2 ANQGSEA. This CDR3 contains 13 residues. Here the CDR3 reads CSVEDSQGSEAFF. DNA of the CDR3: TGCAGCGTTGAAGATTCACAGGGGAGTGAAGCTTTCTTT.

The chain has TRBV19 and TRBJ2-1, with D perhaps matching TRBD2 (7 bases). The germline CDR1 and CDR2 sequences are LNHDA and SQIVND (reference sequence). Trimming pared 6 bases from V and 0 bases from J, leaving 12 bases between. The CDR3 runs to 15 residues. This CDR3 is CASRGGGSSYNEQFF. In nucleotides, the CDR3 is TGTGCCAGTAGGGGAGGGGGTAGCTCCTACAATGAGCAGTTCTTC. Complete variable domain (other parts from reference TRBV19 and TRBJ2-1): DGGITQSPKYLFRKEGQNVTLSCEQNLNHDAMYWYRQDPGQGLRLIYYSQIVNDFQKGDIAEGYSVSREKKESFPLTVTSAQKNPTAFYLCASRGGGSSYNEQFFGPGTRLTVL.

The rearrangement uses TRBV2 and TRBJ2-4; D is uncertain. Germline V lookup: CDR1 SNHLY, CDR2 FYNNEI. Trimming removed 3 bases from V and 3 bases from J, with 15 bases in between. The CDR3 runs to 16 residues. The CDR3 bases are TGTGCCAGCAGTGAGGTCACGGGTCTGGTCAAAAACATTCAGTACTTC. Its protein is CASSEVTGLVKNIQYF.

The CDR3 protein is CSARARQDTRIEQFF. As DNA, the CDR3 is TGCAGCGCCCGGGCCCGACAGGATACGCGCATTGAGCAGTTCTTC. The chain employs TRBV29-1 and TRBJ2-1, with a weak D call TRBD1 (6 bases). V gave up 7 bases and J gave up 9 bases, with 25 bases separating them. The CDR3 is 15 residues long. Germline lookup yields CDR1 SQVTM and CDR2 ANQGSEA.

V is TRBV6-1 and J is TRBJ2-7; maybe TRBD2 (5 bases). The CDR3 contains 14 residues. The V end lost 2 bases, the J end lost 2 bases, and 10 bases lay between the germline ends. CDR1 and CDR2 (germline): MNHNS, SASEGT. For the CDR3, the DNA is TGTGCCAGCAGTGAAACCGGGAACCCCTACGAGCAGTACTTC. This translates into CASSETGNPYEQYF.

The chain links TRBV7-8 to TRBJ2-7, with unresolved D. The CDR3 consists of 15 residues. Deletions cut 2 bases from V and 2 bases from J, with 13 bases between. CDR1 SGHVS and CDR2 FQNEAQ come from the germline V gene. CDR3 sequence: CASSLPRVPPYEQYF. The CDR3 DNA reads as TGTGCCAGCAGCTTACCCCGGGTCCCGCCCTACGAGCAGTACTTC. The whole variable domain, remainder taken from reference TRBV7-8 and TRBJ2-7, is GAGVSQSPRYKVAKRGQDVALRCDPISGHVSLFWYQQALGQGPEFLTYFQNEAQLDKSGLPSDRFFAERPEGSVSTLKIQRTQQEDSAVYLCASSLPRVPPYEQYFGPGTRLTVT.

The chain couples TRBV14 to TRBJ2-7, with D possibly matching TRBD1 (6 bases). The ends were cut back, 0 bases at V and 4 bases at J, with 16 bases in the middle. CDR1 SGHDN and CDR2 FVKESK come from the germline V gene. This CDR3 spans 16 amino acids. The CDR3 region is CASSQDEARGYYEQYF. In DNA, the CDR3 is TGTGCCAGCAGCCAAGATGAGGCCAGGGGTTATTACGAGCAGTACTTC.

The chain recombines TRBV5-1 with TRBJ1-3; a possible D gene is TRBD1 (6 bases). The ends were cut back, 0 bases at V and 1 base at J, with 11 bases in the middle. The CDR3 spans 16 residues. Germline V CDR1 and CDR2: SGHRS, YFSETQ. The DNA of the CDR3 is TGCGCCAGCAGCTTGGCCGCAGGGGTGTCTGGAAACACCATATATTTT. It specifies CASSLAAGVSGNTIYF.

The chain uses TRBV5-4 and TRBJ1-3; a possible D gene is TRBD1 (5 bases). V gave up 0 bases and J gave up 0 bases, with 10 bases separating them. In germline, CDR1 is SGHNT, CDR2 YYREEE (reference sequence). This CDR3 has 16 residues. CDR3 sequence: CASSLGGGYSGNTIYF. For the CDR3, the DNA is TGTGCCAGCAGCTTGGGTGGGGGGTACTCTGGAAACACCATATATTTT.

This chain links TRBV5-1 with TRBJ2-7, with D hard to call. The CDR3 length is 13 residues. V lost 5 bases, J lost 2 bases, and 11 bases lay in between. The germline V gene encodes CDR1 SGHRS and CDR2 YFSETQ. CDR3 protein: CASRLEAAYEQYF. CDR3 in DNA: TGCGCCAGCAGGCTAGAGGCGGCCTACGAGCAGTACTTC.

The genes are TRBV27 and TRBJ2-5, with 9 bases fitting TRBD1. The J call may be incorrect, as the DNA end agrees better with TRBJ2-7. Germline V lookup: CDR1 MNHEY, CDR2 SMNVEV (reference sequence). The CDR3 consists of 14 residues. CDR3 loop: CASSERTGDYEQYF. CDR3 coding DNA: TGTGCCAGCAGTGAACGGACAGGGGACTACGAGCAGTACTTC.